The 12 T cell receptor beta chains reported below all come from one sample, sequenced in a study of cytomegalovirus exposure and HLA in healthy donors. The study ran its PCR with 60 Vbeta and 13 Jbeta primers. Clones were sequenced by immunoSEQ multiplex PCR, and TCRdb holds only the in-frame ones, with some missing. The sample consists of approximately 170,000 clones, 85% of them appearing once. Sequencing used PBMCs. The receptors come from a boy aged 2-9 years in good health and CMV-seronegative.

The chain uses TRBV28 and TRBJ2-5; 7 bases are shared with TRBD2. Unmatched junction bases numbered 14, after V lost 5 bases and J lost 5 bases. This CDR3 is 16 amino acids long. The germline gives CDR1 MDHEN, CDR2 SYDVKM. For the CDR3, the DNA is TGTGCCAGCAGTGGGGCCGGGGGGAAAAGCAGGGAGACCCAGTACTTC. It specifies CASSGAGGKSRETQYF.

This chain uses TRBV14 with TRBJ1-3, with a tentative D call TRBD1 (5 bases). Per the germline V gene, CDR1 is SGHDN and CDR2 is FVKESK. CDR3 length: 14 amino acids. Between the trimmed V and J ends, which lost 5 bases and 3 bases, there was a span of 11 bases. CDR3 residues: CASSVQALGNTIYF. For the CDR3, the DNA is TGTGCCAGCAGCGTACAGGCCCTTGGAAACACCATATATTTT.

The rearrangement uses TRBV7-3 and TRBJ2-5; TRBD2 matches at 12 bases. The CDR3 runs to 17 residues. Looked up from germline, CDR1 is SGHTA and CDR2 is FQGTGA. The J segment lost 5 bases and the V segment lost 5 bases, leaving 12 bases of the junction unmatched. This CDR3 is CASSRRTSGALGETQYF. DNA for the CDR3: TGTGCCAGCAGCCGAAGGACTAGCGGGGCCCTAGGGGAGACCCAGTACTTC.

This sequence joins TRBV5-5 and TRBJ1-1, with D tentatively TRBD1 (5 bases). Germline CDR1 is SGHKS and CDR2 is YYEKEE (reference sequence). V shed 6 bases and J shed 3 bases, with 15 bases lying between them. The CDR3 has 14 amino acids. The CDR3 region has the DNA TGTGCCAGCACCCAGGGACGGAGGGACACTGAAGCTTTCTTT. It encodes CASTQGRRDTEAFF.

The V gene is TRBV2, the J gene TRBJ2-7; 10 bases fit TRBD2. This CDR3 region has 15 residues. The ends lost 5 bases at V and 0 bases at J; junction bases unmatched: 4. CDR1 is SNHLY, CDR2 FYNNEI, per germline. This CDR3 is CASSPLAGNSYEQYF. CDR3 sequence (DNA): TGTGCCAGCAGTCCACTAGCGGGAAACTCCTACGAGCAGTACTTC.

This clone was seen just once. The chain combines TRBV7-9 with TRBJ2-3; 10 positions agree with TRBD2. Per the germline V gene, CDR1 is SEHNR and CDR2 is FQNEAQ (reference sequence). CDR3 size: 16 residues. With 4 bases clipped from V and 6 bases from J, the junction kept 10 bases outside the gene matches. DNA of the CDR3: TGTGCCAGCAGCTCGTCACAGCGGGGGGGCAGTGATACGCAGTATTTT. Translated: CASSSSQRGGSDTQYF.

This chain uses TRBV7-9 with TRBJ2-7, with D maybe TRBD1 (6 bases). The germline V and J ends were trimmed by 10 bases and 7 bases, with 23 bases remaining between them. This CDR3 spans 14 amino acids. Germline CDR1 and CDR2: SEHNR and FQNEAQ (reference sequence). The CDR3 spells CATRIGGPHWEQYV. The CDR3 DNA follows: TGTGCCACCAGGATAGGGGGACCTCATTGGGAGCAGTACGTC.

CDR3 protein: CASSQAEAGPYNEQFF. Written as DNA, the CDR3 is TGCGCCAGCAGCCAAGCGGAGGCCGGGCCTTACAATGAGCAGTTCTTC. This rearrangement joins TRBV4-1 to TRBJ2-1; D may be TRBD2 (5 bases). This CDR3 has 16 residues. CDR1 and CDR2 (germline): MGHRA, YSYEKL. Deletions cut 1 base from V and 4 bases from J, with 14 bases between.

The chain carries TRBV5-1 and TRBJ2-3; 8 bases are shared with TRBD2. V dropped 5 bases and J dropped 4; count of bases not matched to a gene: 3. The CDR3 length is 13 residues. Germline CDR1 is SGHRS and CDR2 is YFSETQ. CDR3 sequence: CASSSGGPDTQYF. CDR3 in DNA: TGCGCCAGCAGTTCGGGGGGGCCAGATACGCAGTATTTT.

The rearrangement uses TRBV28 and TRBJ1-3, with TRBD1 as a possible D gene (5 bases). The V end was cut by 3 bases, the J end by 0 bases, with 9 bases between. There are 15 residues in the CDR3. Germline loops: CDR1 MDHEN, CDR2 SYDVKM. The CDR3 nucleotides are TGTGCCAGCAGTTTGGGACTTATCTCTGGAAACACCATATATTTT. It translates to CASSLGLISGNTIYF.

The chain is built from TRBV25-1 and TRBJ2-3; TRBD2 agrees at 8 bases. The V gene's germline CDR1 is MGHDK and CDR2 SYGVNS. Unmatched junction bases numbered 8, after V lost 8 bases and J lost 4 bases. The CDR3 is 14 residues long. Here the CDR3 reads CASSTSAEPDTQYF. CDR3 sequence (DNA): TGTGCCAGCTCGACTAGCGCCGAACCAGATACGCAGTATTTT.

The V call is TRBV2, the J call TRBJ1-4, with 9 bases fitting TRBD1. The CDR3 consists of 18 residues. Germline loops: CDR1 SNHLY, CDR2 FYNNEI. V was pared by 6 bases and J by 2 bases, with 13 bases of the junction left unmatched. CDR3 bases: TGTGCCAGCAGCCATGGTCGGGGGACAGGGTATACTAATGAAAAACTGTTTTTT. Residues: CASSHGRGTGYTNEKLFF.